This T cell receptor beta chain was sequenced during a study of cytomegalovirus exposure and HLA in healthy donors. PCR used 60 Vbeta primers and 13 Jbeta primers. Measured with immunoSEQ multiplex PCR; TCRdb has only the in-frame clones, and not every one. The sample records 150,000 or so clones, 77% being singletons. Germline-derived CDR1 and CDR2 are LNHDA and SQIVND (reference sequence). This CDR3 is 23 amino acids long. With 5 bases clipped from V and 0 bases from J, the junction kept 26 bases outside the gene matches. The TCR comes from a male donor in good health and CMV-seropositive. V usage is TRBV19 and J usage is TRBJ1-5; 9 bases are a match to TRBD1. The sequenced material came from PBMCs. Written as DNA, the CDR3 is TGTGCCAGTAGTGCAGCACACCGGGACAGGGACCGAGGTGGGGTTTATAGCAATCAGCCCCAGCATTTT. Translated, it gives CASSAAHRDRDRGGVYSNQPQHF. Using reference TRBV19 and TRBJ1-5 for the parts outside the CDR3, the full variable domain is DGGITQSPKYLFRKEGQNVTLSCEQNLNHDAMYWYRQDPGQGLRLIYYSQIVNDFQKGDIAEGYSVSREKKESFPLTVTSAQKNPTAFYLCASSAAHRDRDRGGVYSNQPQHFGDGTRLSIL.